The count of the clone carrying this T cell receptor beta chain is one. The antigen is undetermined. This specimen comes from a study of radiotherapy plus CTLA-4 blockade in lung cancer. Germline V lookup: CDR1 SGHDT, CDR2 YYEEEE. The CDR3 runs to 15 residues. Deletions cut 1 base from V and 4 bases from J, with 15 bases between. Overall study results and limits: Alongside interferon-beta, early blood T cell clone dynamics were reportedly the best predictor of response. Researchers report tumor-derived TCR clones expanding in blood after radiotherapy plus ipilimumab.

Repertoires were generated with immunoSEQ multiplex PCR, while TCRdb's copy carries only in-frame clones and drops some. The data contain around 90,000 clones, about 80% of them singletons. Material: peripheral blood, obtained from a patient treated with radiotherapy plus ipilimumab. The sequence was obtained from a human donor with non-small cell lung cancer that progressed on radiotherapy plus ipilimumab. This chain joins TRBV5-6 and TRBJ2-7; no definite D call. The CDR3 DNA sequence: TGTGCCAGCAGCTTGCCCAAATTTGGCAGGTACGAGCAGTACTTC. Amino acids: CASSLPKFGRYEQYF.